The clone carrying this T cell receptor (beta chain) was seen only once. The antigen remains unidentified. There are 14 residues in the CDR3. V was shortened by 2 bases and J by 1 base, with 8 bases between the two germline ends. Germline assignment: CDR1 SGHTA and CDR2 FQGTGA. This specimen belongs to a study of OX40 agonist ivuxolimab in advanced cancers. For the study at large: Intravenous ivuxolimab at 0.01 to 10 mg/kg was given to patients every 2 weeks. Study-wide results and limits: Antigen targets of the expanded peripheral T cells went undetermined.

Profiled with immunoSEQ multiplex PCR; TCRdb holds only in-frame clones, not every one. This sample has 69,000 or so clones, with around 83% found just once. This clonotype originated in an adult with an advanced solid tumor such as melanoma, head and neck, liver or kidney cancer. Material: CD4+ or CD8+ T cells sorted from blood, obtained in a trial of the OX40 agonist ivuxolimab. The chain combines TRBV7-3 with TRBJ1-1, with D possibly TRBD1 on 5 matching bases. Written as DNA, the CDR3 is TGTGCCAGCAGCTTATCCGGGGGGAACACTGAAGCTTTCTTT. Translated, it gives CASSLSGGNTEAFF.